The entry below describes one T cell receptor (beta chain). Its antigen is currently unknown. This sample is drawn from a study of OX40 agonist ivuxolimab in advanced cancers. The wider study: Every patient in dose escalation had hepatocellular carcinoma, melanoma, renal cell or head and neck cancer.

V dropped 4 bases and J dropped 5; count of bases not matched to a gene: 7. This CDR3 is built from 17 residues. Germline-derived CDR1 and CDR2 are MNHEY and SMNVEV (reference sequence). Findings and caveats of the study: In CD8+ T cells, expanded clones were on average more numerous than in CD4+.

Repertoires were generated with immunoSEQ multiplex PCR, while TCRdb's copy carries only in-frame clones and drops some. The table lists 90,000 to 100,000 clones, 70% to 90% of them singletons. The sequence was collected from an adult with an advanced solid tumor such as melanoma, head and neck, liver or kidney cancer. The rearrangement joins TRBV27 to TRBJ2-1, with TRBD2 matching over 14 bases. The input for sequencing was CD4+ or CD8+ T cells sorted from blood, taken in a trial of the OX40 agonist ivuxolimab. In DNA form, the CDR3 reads TGTGCCAGCAGTTCGACTAGCGGGAGGGCCCAGGACAATGAGCAGTTCTTC. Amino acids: CASSSTSGRAQDNEQFF.